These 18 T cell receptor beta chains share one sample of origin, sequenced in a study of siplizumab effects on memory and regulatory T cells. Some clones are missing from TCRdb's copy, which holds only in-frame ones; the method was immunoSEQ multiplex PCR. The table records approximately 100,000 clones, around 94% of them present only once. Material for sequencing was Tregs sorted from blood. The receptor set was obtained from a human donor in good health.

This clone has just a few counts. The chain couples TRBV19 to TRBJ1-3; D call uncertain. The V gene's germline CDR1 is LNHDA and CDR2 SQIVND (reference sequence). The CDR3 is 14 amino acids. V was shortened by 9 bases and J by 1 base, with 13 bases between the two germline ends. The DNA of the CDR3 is TGTGCCAGCGTTCCAGGACGATCTGGAAACACCATATATTTT. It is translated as CASVPGRSGNTIYF.

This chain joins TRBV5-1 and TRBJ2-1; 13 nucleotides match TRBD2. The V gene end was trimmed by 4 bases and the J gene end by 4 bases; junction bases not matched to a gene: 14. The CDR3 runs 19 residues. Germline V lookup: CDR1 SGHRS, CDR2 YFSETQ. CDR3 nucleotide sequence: TGCGCCAGCAGCAAAATGGGAATAAGGACTAGCGGGAGTTACAATGAGCAGTTCTTC. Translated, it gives CASSKMGIRTSGSYNEQFF.

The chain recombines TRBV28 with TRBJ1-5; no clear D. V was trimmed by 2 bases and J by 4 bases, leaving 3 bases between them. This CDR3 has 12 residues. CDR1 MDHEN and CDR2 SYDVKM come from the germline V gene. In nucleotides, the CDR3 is TGTGCCAGCAGTTTACAGAATCAGCCCCAGCATTTT. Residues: CASSLQNQPQHF. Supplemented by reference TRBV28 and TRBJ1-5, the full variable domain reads DVKVTQSSRYLVKRTGEKVFLECVQDMDHENMFWYRQDPGLGLRLIYFSYDVKMKEKGDIPEGYSVSREKKERFSLILESASTNQTSMYLCASSLQNQPQHFGDGTRLSIL.

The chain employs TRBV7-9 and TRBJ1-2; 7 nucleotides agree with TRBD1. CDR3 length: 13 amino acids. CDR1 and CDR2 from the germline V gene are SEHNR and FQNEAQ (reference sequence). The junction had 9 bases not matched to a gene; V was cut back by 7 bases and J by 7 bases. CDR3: CASNEDRVGGYTF. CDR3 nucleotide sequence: TGTGCCAGCAACGAAGACAGGGTGGGTGGCTACACCTTC.

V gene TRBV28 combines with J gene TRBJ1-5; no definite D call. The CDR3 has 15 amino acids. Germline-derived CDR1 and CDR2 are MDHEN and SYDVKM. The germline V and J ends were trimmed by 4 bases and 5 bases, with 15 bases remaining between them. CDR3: CASSSPPLGYQPQHF. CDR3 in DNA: TGTGCCAGCAGTTCACCCCCCCTGGGGTATCAGCCCCAGCATTTT.

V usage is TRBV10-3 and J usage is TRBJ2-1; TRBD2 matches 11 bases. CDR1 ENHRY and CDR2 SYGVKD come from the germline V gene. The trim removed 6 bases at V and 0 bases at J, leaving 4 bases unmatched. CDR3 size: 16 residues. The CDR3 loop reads CAIRGTSGISYNEQFF. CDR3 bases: TGTGCCATCAGGGGGACTAGCGGAATCTCCTACAATGAGCAGTTCTTC.

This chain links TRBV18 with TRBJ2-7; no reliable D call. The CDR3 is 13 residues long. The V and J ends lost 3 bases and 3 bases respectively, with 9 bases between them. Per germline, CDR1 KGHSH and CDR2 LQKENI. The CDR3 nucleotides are TGTGCCAGCTCACCCTCCCAGTACTACGAGCAGTACTTC. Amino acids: CASSPSQYYEQYF.

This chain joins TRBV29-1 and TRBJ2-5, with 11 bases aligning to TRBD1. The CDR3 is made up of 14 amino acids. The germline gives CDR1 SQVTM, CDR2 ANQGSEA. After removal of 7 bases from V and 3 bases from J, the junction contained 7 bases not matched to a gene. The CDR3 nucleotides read TGCAGCGCGACAGGGACAGGGGGTAAAGAGACCCAGTACTTC. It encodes CSATGTGGKETQYF. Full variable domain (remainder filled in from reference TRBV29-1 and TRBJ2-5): SAVISQKPSRDICQRGTSLTIQCQVDSQVTMMFWYRQQPGQSLTLIATANQGSEATYESGFVIDKFPISRPNLTFSTLTVSNMSPEDSSIYLCSATGTGGKETQYFGPGTRLLVL.

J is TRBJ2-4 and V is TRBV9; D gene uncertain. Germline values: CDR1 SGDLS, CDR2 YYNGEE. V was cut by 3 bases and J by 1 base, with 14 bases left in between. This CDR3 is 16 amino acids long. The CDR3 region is CASSGFSTSAKNIQYF. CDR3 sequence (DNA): TGTGCCAGCAGCGGATTTTCGACCTCTGCCAAAAACATTCAGTACTTC.

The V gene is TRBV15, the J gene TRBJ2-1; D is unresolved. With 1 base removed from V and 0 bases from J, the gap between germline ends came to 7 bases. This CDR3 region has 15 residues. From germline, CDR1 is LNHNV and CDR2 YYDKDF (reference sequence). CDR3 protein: CATSRVKTSYNEQFF. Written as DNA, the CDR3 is TGTGCCACCAGCAGAGTTAAGACCTCCTACAATGAGCAGTTCTTC.

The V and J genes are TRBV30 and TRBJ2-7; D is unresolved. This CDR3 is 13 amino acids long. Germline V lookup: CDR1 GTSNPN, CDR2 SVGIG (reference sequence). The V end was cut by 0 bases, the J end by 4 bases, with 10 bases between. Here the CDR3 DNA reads TGTGCCTGGAGTGTGTCGAGCCCGTACGAGCAGTACTTC. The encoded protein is CAWSVSSPYEQYF.

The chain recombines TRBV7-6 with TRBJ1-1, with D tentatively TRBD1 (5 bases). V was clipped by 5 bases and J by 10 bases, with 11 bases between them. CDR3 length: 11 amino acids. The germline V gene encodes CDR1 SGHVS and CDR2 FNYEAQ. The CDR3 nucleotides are TGTGCCAGCAGCCCCATCGGGGGAGCTTTCTTT. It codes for CASSPIGGAFF. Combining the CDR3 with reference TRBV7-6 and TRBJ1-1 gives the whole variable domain GAGVSQSPRYKVTKRGQDVALRCDPISGHVSLYWYRQALGQGPEFLTYFNYEAQQDKSGLPNDRFSAERPEGSISTLTIQRTEQRDSAMYRCASSPIGGAFFGQGTRLTVV.

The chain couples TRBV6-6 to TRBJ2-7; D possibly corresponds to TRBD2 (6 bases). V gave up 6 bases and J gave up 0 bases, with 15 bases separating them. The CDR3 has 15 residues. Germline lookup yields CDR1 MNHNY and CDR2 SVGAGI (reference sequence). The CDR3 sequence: CASRDTVTSSYEQYF. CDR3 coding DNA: TGTGCCAGCAGGGACACCGTGACTAGCTCCTACGAGCAGTACTTC.

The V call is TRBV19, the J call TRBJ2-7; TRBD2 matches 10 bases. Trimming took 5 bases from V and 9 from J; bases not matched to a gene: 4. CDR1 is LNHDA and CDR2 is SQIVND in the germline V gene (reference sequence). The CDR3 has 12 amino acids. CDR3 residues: CASSPLAGAQYF. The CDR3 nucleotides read TGTGCCAGTAGTCCCCTAGCGGGAGCGCAGTACTTC.

In DNA, the CDR3 is TGTGCCAGCAGCAACGGACTAATCAATGAGCAGTTCTTC. Translated: CASSNGLINEQFF. This chain uses TRBV11-3 with TRBJ2-1, with D possibly matching TRBD2 (6 bases). This CDR3 is built from 13 residues. V was cut by 5 bases and J by 6 bases, with 11 bases left in between. The V gene's germline CDR1 is SGHNT and CDR2 YENEEA.

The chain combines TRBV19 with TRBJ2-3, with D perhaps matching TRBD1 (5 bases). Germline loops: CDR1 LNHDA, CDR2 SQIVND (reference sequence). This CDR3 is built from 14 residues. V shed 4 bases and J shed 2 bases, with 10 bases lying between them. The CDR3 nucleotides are TGTGCCAGTAGTAGGACACGCTCCACAGATACGCAGTATTTT. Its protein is CASSRTRSTDTQYF.

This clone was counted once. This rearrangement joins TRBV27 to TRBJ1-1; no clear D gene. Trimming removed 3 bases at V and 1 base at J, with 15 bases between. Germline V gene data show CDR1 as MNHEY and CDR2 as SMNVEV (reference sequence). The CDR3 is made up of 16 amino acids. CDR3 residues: CASSFAGSLKNTEAFF. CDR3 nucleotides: TGTGCCAGCAGTTTTGCCGGCAGCTTGAAGAACACTGAAGCTTTCTTT.

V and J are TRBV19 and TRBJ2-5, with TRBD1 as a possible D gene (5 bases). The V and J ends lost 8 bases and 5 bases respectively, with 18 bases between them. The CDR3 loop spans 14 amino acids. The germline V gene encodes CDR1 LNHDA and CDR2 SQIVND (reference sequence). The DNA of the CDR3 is TGTGCCAGTTCGAGGCAGGGCCTCTTGGAGACCCAGTACTTC. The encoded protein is CASSRQGLLETQYF.